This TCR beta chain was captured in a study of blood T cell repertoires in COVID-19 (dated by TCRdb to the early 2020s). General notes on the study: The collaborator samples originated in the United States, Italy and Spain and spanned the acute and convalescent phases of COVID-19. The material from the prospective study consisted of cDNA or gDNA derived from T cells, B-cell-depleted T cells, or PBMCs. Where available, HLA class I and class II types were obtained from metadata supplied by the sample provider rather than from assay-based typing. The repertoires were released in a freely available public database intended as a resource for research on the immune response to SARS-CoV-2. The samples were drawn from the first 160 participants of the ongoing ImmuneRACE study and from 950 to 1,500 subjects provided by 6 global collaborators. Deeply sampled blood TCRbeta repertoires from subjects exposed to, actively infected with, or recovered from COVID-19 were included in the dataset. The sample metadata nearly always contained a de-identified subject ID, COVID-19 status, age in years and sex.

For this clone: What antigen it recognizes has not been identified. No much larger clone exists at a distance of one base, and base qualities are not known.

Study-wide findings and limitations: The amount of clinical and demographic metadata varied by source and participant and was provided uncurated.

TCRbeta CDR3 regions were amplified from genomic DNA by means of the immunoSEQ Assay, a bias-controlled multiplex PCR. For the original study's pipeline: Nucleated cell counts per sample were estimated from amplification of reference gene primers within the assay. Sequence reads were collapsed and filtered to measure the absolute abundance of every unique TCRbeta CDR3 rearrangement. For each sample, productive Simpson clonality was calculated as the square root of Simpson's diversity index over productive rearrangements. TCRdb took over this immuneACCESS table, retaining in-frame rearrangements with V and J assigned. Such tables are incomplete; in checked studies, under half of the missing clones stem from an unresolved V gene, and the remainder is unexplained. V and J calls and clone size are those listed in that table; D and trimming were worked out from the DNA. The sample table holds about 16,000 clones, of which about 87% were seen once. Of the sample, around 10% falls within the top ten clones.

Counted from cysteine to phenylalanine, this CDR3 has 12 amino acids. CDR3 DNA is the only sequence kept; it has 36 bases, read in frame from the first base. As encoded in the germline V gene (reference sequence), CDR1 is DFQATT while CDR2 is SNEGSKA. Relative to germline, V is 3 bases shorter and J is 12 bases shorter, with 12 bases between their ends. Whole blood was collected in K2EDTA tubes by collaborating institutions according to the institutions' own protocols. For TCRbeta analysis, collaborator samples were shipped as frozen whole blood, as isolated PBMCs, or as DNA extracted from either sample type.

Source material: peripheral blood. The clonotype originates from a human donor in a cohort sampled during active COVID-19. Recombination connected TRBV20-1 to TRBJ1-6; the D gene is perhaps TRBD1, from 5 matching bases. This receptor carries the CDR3 CSASQGGGPLHF. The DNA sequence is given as TGCAGTGCTAGTCAGGGAGGAGGACCCCTCCACTTT.